This T cell receptor beta chain was recorded in a study of human T cells and chemical hapten exposure. General observations from the study: With regard to DPC sensitization, TCRs above 1 in 1000 frequency did not change. Donors had alopecia, so their immune response may differ from healthy people's.

This CDR3 is 17 amino acids long. The study used a library that attached unique molecular identifiers to individual cDNA molecules. One entry per CDR3 protein results from TCRdb running MiXCR on the RACE reads. The data hold tens of thousands of distinct CDR3 sequences, with approximately 10% observed a single time. The time point here: patch test 1, 2 weeks after DPC sensitization. As for treatment: therapeutic diphenylcyclopropenone sensitization with weekly scalp DPC. As regards this clonotype: The target antigen is unknown.

Sample: whole blood, taken in connection with sensitization to the hapten diphenylcyclopropenone (DPC). The chain combines TRBV3-2 with TRBJ2-3; TRBD2, the table's D call, was not compared with the DNA. TRBV3-2 is a documented pseudogene. This TCR derives from a middle-aged man with alopecia areata. Some clones in this sample may be carry-over from other donors' samples. The chain's CDR3 is CASSQTEDYKRGDTQYF. In nucleotides, the CDR3 is TGTGCCAGCAGCCAAACTGAGGACTACAAGCGAGGGGATACGCAGTATTTT.